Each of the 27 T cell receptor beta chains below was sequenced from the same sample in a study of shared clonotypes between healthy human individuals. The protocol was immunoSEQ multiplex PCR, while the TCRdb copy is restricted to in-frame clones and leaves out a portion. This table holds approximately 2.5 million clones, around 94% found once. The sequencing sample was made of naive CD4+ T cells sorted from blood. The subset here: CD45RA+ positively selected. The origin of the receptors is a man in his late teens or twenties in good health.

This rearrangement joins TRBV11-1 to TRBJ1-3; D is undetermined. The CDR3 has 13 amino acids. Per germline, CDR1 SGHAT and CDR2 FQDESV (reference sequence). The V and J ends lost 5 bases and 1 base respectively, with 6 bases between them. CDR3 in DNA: TGTGCCAGCAGCCGGCATTCTGGAAACACCATATATTTT. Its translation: CASSRHSGNTIYF.

The CDR3 DNA follows: TGTGCCAGCAGCCGGACAGGGGTAACTGAAGCTTTCTTT. Protein sequence: CASSRTGVTEAFF. The chain links TRBV11-2 to TRBJ1-1, with 9 positions matching TRBD1. V was clipped by 5 bases and J by 5 bases; unmatched bases: 3. CDR1 is SGHAT, CDR2 FQNNGV, per germline. This CDR3 spans 13 amino acids. The variable domain in full, with the rest retrieved from reference TRBV11-2 and TRBJ1-1, is EAGVAQSPRYKIIEKRQSVAFWCNPISGHATLYWYQQILGQGPKLLIQFQNNGVVDDSQLPKDRFSAERLKGVDSTLKIQPAKLEDSAVYLCASSRTGVTEAFFGQGTRLTVV.

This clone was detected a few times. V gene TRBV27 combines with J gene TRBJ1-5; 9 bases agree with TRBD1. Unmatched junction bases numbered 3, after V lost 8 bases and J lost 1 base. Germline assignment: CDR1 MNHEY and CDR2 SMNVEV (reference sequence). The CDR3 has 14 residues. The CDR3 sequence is CASGDRESNQPQHF. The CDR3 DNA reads TGTGCCAGCGGGGACAGGGAGAGCAATCAGCCCCAGCATTTT.

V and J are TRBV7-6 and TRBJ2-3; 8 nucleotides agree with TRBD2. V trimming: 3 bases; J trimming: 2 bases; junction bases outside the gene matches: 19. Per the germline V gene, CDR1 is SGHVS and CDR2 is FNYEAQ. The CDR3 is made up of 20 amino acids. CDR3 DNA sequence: TGTGCCAGCAGCTTCGGTCAGGGAATGGCGGGACTAGTTATCACAGATACGCAGTATTTT. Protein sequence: CASSFGQGMAGLVITDTQYF.

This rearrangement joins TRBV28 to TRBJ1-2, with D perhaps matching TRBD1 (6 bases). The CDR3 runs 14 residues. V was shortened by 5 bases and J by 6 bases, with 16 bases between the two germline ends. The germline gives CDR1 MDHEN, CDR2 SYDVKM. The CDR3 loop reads CASSPPVRGDGYTF. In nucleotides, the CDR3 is TGTGCCAGCAGTCCCCCGGTAAGGGGGGATGGCTACACCTTC.

The DNA of the CDR3 is TGTGCCAGCAGTGGATCGAGACTAGCTTTCTCTGGGGCCAACGTCCTGACTTTC. Its protein is CASSGSRLAFSGANVLTF. The rearrangement joins TRBV6-1 to TRBJ2-6; TRBD2 matches 7 bases. The length of the CDR3 is 18 residues. CDR1 MNHNS and CDR2 SASEGT come from the germline V gene. Trimming at V came to 4 bases and at J to 0 bases, leaving 9 bases not matched to a gene.

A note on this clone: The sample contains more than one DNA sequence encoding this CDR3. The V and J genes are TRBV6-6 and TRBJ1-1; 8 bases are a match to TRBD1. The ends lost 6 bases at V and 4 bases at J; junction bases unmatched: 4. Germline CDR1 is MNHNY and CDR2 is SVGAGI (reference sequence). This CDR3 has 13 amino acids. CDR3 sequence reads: CASSLQGGTEAFF. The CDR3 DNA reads TGTGCCAGCAGCTTACAGGGGGGCACTGAAGCTTTCTTT.

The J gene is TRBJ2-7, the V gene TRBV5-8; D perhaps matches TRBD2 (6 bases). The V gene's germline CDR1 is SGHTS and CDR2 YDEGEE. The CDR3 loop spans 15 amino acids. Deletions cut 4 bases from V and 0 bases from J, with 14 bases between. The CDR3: CASSLPGRSSYEQYF. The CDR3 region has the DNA TGTGCCAGCAGCCTACCGGGGAGGAGCTCCTACGAGCAGTACTTC.

The CDR3 nucleotides are TGTGCCATCAGTGCCGCGGGGGAGCAGTACTTC. Its protein product is CAISAAGEQYF. The chain carries TRBV10-3 and TRBJ2-7; tentative D call: TRBD2 (6 bases). Germline V CDR1 and CDR2: ENHRY, SYGVKD. The CDR3 runs to 11 residues. V shed 4 bases and J shed 7 bases, with 8 bases lying between them.

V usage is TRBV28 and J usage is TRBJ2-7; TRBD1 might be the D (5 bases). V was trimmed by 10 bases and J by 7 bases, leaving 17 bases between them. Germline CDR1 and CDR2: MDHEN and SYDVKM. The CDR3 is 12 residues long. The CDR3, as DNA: TGTGCCACACGACAGAGCGCAGGGGAGCAGTACTTC. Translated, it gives CATRQSAGEQYF.

The CDR3 sequence: CASSRGGGSEAFF. In nucleotides, the CDR3 is TGTGCCAGCAGCAGGGGTGGGGGGTCCGAAGCTTTCTTT. The chain couples TRBV6-5 to TRBJ1-1, with D perhaps TRBD1 (6 bases). This CDR3 is built from 13 residues. V shed 6 bases and J shed 8 bases, with 16 bases lying between them. Germline V gene data show CDR1 as MNHEY and CDR2 as SVGAGI.

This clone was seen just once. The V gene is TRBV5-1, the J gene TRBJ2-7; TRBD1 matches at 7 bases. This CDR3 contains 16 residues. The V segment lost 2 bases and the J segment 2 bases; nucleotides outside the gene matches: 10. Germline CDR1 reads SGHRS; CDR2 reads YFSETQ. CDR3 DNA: TGCGCCAGCAGCTTTGGGGGACCGGGACAGACCTACGAGCAGTACTTC. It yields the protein CASSFGGPGQTYEQYF.

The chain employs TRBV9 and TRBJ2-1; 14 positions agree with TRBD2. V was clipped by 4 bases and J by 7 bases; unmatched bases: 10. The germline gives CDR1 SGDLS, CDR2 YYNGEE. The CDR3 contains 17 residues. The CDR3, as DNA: TGTGCCAGCAGCCCTAGCAGTGGGACTAGCGGGAGTAATGAGCAGTTCTTC. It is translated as CASSPSSGTSGSNEQFF.

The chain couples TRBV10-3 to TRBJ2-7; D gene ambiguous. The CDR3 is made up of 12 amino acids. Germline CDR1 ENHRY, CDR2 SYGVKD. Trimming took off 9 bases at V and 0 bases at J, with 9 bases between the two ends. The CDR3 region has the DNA TGTGCCATTCCACCGAGCTCCTACGAGCAGTACTTC. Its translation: CAIPPSSYEQYF.

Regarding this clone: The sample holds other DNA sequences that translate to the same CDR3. The CDR3 sequence: CASSTRTGELFF. CDR3 DNA sequence: TGTGCCAGTAGTACCCGCACCGGGGAGCTGTTTTTT. The chain joins TRBV19 to TRBJ2-2; D is unclear. This CDR3 comprises 12 residues. The germline CDR1 and CDR2 sequences are LNHDA and SQIVND (reference sequence). V was shortened by 4 bases and J by 4 bases, with 4 bases between the two germline ends. The full variable domain, with the rest looked up from reference TRBV19 and TRBJ2-2, is DGGITQSPKYLFRKEGQNVTLSCEQNLNHDAMYWYRQDPGQGLRLIYYSQIVNDFQKGDIAEGYSVSREKKESFPLTVTSAQKNPTAFYLCASSTRTGELFFGEGSRLTVL.

DNA of the CDR3: TGCGCCAGCAGCCAACAGGGACTAGCGGGATCCGGGGAGCTGTTTTTT. This sequence encodes CASSQQGLAGSGELFF. This rearrangement joins TRBV4-3 to TRBJ2-2; 13 positions match TRBD2. Germline lookup yields CDR1 LGHNA and CDR2 YSLEER. V shed 2 bases, J shed 6 bases, and the junction held 3 bases outside the gene matches. CDR3 size: 16 residues.

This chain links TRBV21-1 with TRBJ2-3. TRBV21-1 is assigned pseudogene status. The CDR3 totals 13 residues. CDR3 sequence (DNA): TGTGCCAGCGCCCCGCCAAGCACAGATACGCAGTATTTT. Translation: CASAPPSTDTQYF.

The CDR3 loop is CASSVLLNTEAFF. The CDR3 nucleotides read TGTGCCAGTAGCGTGTTGCTTAACACTGAAGCTTTCTTT. V and J are TRBV19 and TRBJ1-1; D remains unclear. Germline assignment: CDR1 LNHDA and CDR2 SQIVND (reference sequence). Trimming took off 6 bases at V and 2 bases at J, with 10 bases between the two ends. This CDR3 spans 13 amino acids.

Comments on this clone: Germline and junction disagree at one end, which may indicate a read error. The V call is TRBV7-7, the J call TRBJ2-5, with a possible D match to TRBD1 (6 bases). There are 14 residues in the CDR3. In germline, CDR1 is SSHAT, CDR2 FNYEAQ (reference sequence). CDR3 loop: CASSPPGQQETQYF. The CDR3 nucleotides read TGTGCTAGCAGCCCGCCGGGACAACAAGAGACCCAGTACTTC.

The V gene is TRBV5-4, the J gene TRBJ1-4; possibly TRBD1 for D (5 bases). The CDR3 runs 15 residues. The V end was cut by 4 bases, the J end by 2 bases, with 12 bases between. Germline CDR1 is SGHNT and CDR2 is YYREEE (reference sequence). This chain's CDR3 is CASSKAGSTNEKLFF. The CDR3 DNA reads TGTGCCAGCAGCAAGGCAGGGTCGACTAATGAAAAACTGTTTTTT.

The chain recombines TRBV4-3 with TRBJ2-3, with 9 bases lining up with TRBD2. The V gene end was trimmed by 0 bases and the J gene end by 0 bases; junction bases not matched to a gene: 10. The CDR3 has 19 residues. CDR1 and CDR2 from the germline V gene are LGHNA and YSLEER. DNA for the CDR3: TGCGCCAGCAGCCAAGACTTTTTACGACTAGCGGATAGCACAGATACGCAGTATTTT. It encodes CASSQDFLRLADSTDTQYF.

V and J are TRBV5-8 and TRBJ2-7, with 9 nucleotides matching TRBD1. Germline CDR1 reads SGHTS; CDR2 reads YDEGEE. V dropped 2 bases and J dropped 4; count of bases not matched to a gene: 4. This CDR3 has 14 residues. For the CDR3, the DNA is TGTGCCAGCAGCTTCAACAGGGGGCCTTACGAGCAGTACTTC. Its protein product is CASSFNRGPYEQYF.

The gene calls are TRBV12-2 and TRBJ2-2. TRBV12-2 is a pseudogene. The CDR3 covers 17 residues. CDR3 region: CASRLGLGQKLTGELFF. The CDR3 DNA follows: TGTGCAAGTCGCTTAGGACTCGGGCAGAAACTCACCGGGGAGCTGTTTTTT.

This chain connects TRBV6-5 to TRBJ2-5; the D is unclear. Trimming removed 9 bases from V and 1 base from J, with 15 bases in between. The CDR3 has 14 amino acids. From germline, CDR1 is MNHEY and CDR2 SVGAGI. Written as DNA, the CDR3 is TGTGCCAGTACACGCGGCGGACCCCAAGAGACCCAGTACTTC. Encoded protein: CASTRGGPQETQYF.

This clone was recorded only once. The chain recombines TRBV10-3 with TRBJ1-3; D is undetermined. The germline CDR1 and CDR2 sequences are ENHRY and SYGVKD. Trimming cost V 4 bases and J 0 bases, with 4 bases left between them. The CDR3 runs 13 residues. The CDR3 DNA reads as TGTGCCATCAGTGGAGTCTCTGGAAACACCATATATTTT. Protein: CAISGVSGNTIYF.

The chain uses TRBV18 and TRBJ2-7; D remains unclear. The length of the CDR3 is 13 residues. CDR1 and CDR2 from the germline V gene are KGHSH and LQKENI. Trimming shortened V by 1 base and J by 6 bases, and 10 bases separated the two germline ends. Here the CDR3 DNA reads TGTGCCAGCTCACCACTTGCTTTGGGCGAGCAGTACTTC. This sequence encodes CASSPLALGEQYF.

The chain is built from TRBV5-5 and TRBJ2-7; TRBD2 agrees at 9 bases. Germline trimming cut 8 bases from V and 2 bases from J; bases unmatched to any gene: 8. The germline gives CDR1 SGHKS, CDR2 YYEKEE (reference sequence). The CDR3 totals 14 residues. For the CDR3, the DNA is TGTGCCAGTTCGCGGGAGGGCCTAACCTACGAGCAGTACTTC. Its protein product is CASSREGLTYEQYF.